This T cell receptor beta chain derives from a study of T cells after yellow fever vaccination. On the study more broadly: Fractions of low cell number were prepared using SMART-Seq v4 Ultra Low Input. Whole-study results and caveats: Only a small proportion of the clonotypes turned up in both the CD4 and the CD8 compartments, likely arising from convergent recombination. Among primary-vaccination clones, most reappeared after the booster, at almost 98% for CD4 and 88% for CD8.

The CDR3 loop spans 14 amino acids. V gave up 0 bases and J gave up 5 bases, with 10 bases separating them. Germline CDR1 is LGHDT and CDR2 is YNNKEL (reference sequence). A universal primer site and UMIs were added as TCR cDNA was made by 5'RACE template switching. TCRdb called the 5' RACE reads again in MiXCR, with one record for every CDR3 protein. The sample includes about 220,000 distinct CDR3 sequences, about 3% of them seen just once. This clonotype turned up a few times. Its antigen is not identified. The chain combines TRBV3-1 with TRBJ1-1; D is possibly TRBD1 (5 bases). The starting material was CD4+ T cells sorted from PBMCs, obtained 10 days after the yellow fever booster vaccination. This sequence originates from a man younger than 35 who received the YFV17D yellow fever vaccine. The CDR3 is CASSQETAYTEAFF. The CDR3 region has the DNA TGTGCCAGCAGCCAAGAGACAGCTTATACTGAAGCTTTCTTT.